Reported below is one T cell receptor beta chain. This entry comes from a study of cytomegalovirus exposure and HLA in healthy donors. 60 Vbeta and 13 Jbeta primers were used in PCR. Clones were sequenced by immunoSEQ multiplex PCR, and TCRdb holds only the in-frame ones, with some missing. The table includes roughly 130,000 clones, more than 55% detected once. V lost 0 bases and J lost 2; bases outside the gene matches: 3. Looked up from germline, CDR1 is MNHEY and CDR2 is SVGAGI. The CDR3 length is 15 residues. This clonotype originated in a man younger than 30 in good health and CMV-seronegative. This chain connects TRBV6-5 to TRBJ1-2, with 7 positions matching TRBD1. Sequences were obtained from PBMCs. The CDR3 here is CASSYSLGQNYGYTF. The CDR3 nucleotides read TGTGCCAGCAGTTACTCCTTGGGACAGAACTATGGCTACACCTTC.